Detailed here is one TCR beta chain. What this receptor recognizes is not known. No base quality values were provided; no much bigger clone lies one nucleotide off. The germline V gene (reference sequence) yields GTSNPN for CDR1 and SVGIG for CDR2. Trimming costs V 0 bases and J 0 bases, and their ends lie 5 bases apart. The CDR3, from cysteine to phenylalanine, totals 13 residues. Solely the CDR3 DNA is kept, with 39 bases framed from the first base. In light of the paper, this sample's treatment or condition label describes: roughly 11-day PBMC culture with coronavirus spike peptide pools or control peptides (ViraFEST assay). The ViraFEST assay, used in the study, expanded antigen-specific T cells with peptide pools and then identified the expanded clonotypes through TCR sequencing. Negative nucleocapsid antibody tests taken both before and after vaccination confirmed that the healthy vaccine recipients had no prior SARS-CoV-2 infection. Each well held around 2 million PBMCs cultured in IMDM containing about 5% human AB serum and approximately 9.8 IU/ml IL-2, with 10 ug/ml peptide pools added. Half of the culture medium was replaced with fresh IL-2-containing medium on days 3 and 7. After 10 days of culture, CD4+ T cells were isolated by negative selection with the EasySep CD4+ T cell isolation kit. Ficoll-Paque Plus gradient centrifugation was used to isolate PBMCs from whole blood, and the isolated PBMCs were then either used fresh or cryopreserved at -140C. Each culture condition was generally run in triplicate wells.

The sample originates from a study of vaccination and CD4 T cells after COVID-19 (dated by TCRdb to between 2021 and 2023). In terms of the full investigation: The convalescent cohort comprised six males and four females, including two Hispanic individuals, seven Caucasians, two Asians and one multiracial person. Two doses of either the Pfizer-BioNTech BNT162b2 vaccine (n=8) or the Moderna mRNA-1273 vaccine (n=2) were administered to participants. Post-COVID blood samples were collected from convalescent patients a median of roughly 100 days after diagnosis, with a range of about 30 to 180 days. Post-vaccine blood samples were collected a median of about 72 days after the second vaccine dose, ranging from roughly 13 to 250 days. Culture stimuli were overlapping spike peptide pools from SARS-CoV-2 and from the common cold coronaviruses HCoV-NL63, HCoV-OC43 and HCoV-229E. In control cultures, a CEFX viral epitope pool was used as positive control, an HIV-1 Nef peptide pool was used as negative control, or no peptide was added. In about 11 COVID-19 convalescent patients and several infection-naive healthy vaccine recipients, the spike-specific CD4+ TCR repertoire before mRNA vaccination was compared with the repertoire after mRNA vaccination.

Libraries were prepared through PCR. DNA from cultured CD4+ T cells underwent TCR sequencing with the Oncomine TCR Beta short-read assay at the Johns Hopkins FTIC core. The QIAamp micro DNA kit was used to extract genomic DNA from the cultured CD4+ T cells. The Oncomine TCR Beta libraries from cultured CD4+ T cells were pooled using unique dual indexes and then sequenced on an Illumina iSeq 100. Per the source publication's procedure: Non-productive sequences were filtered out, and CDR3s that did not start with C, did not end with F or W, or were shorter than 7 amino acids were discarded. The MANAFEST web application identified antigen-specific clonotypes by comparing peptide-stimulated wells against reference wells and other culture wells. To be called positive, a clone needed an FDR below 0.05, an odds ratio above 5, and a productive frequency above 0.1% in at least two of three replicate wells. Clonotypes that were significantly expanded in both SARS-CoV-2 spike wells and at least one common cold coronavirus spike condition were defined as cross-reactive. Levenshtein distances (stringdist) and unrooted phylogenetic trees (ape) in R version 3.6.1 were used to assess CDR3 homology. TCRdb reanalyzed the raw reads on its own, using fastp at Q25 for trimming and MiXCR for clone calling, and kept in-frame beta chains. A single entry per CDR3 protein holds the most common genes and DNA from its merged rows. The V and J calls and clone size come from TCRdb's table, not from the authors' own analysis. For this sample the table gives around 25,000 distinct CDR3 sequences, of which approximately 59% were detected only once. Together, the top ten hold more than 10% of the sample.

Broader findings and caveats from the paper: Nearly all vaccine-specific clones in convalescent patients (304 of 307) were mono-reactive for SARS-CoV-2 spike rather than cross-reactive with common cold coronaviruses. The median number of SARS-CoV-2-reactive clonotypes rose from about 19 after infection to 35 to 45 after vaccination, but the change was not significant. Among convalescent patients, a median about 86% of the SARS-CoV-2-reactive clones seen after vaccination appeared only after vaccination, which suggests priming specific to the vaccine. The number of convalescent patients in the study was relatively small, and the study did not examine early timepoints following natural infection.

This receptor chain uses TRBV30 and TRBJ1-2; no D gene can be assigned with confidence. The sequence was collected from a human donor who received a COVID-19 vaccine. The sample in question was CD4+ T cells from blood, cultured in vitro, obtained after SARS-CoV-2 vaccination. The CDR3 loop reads CAWSVSSNYGYTF. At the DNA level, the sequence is TGTGCCTGGAGTGTGTCGTCTAACTATGGCTACACCTTC.